This T cell receptor beta chain originates from a study of OX40 agonist ivuxolimab in advanced cancers. Trimming stripped 6 bases from V and 4 bases from J, with 12 bases between. CDR1 and CDR2 (germline): MNHNY, SVGAGI (reference sequence). This CDR3 contains 13 residues. Here immunoSEQ multiplex PCR was the method, and the copy in TCRdb shows in-frame clones only, minus some. Seen here are approximately 44,000 clones, 86% observed once, and the top ten hold over 0.35%. The TCR sequence derives from an adult with an advanced solid tumor such as melanoma, head and neck, liver or kidney cancer. The specimen was CD4+ or CD8+ T cells sorted from blood, collected in a trial of the OX40 agonist ivuxolimab. The rearrangement uses TRBV6-6 and TRBJ2-5; D might be TRBD1 (6 bases). CDR3 bases: TGTGCCAGCAGAAACAGGGTAACAGAGACCCAGTACTTC. Translating it yields CASRNRVTETQYF.